Shown below are 2 T cell receptor beta chains from a single sample sequenced in a study of shared clonotypes between healthy human individuals. The data were produced by immunoSEQ multiplex PCR, yet TCRdb's version contains in-frame clones alone and is incomplete. Among about 1.1 million clones listed, 60% to 85% were seen once. Input material: memory CD4+ T cells from PBMCs. The subset denotes: CD45RA-negative fraction. These receptors originate from a man between 18 and 35 years old in good health. Some clones in this sample may be carry-over from other donors' samples.

The chain combines TRBV7-8 with TRBJ2-2; D is ambiguous. CDR1 is SGHVS, CDR2 FQNEAQ, per germline. The CDR3 runs to 16 residues. The V gene lost 5 bases and the J gene lost 4 bases, with 17 bases spanning the gap. CDR3 protein: CASSHRPLDLTGELFF. DNA of the CDR3: TGTGCCAGCAGCCACCGACCGTTGGACCTCACCGGGGAGCTGTTTTTT.

The genes are TRBV11-2 and TRBJ2-7, with D unclear. Trimming removed 5 bases at V and 9 bases at J, with 14 bases between. CDR3 length: 12 amino acids. Germline-derived CDR1 and CDR2 are SGHAT and FQNNGV. CDR3 DNA sequence: TGTGCCAGCAGCCTCATTAAAACGGGGCAGTACTTC. Translating gives CASSLIKTGQYF.